This entry lists 27 T cell receptor beta chains sequenced from one sample in a study of a mutant IDH1 vaccine in newly diagnosed glioma. Stated time point: baseline, week 1 (first vaccination visit). Regarding treatment: pre-vaccination baseline after standard-of-care therapy. The table came from immunoSEQ multiplex PCR; TCRdb's copy has only in-frame clones and leaves some out. The repertoire consists of 75,000 to 100,000 clones, with over 85% occurring once and the leading ten covering roughly 0.54%. The material was PBMCs, obtained from a glioma patient treated with radiotherapy, temozolomide or both. These receptors were taken from a woman between 50 and 59 years old with glioma.

The rearrangement joins TRBV2 to TRBJ2-7; no reliable D call. The V and J ends lost 6 bases and 4 bases respectively, with 13 bases between them. The CDR3 consists of 13 residues. Germline assignment: CDR1 SNHLY and CDR2 FYNNEI. The chain's CDR3 is CASSVLQIYEQYF. CDR3 nucleotide sequence: TGTGCCAGCAGCGTACTTCAGATATACGAGCAGTACTTC.

The chain employs TRBV5-4 and TRBJ1-1; tentative D call: TRBD1 (5 bases). The V gene lost 1 base and the J gene lost 7 bases, with 14 bases spanning the gap. The CDR3 sequence is 14 residues long. Germline V CDR1 and CDR2: SGHNT, YYREEE (reference sequence). The CDR3 DNA is TGTGCCAGCAGCTTGAACACGGGTAGGGGTGAAGCTTTCTTT. Its translation is CASSLNTGRGEAFF.

The chain has TRBV11-2 and TRBJ2-1; D is possibly TRBD1 (6 bases). The CDR3 covers 12 residues. The germline V gene encodes CDR1 SGHAT and CDR2 FQNNGV. V lost 3 bases and J 16 bases, leaving 16 bases between the germline ends. The CDR3 DNA sequence: TGTGCCAGCAGCTTGGGGGCAGGGTCATTCTTCTTC. Translated: CASSLGAGSFFF.

This clone was picked up a small number of times. This sequence joins TRBV5-1 and TRBJ1-1; weak D call: TRBD1 (6 bases). V shed 5 bases and J shed 1 base, with 12 bases lying between them. The germline V gene has CDR1 SGHRS and CDR2 YFSETQ. This CDR3 contains 14 residues. The CDR3, as DNA: TGCGCCAGCAGGGCCGGCAGGGGGAACACTGAAGCTTTCTTT. As protein: CASRAGRGNTEAFF.

This rearrangement joins TRBV19 to TRBJ1-5; TRBD1 is a possible D gene (5 bases). This CDR3 comprises 16 residues. The germline V gene has CDR1 LNHDA and CDR2 SQIVND (reference sequence). Trimming removed 7 bases at V and 2 bases at J, with 18 bases between. CDR3 bases: TGTGCCAGTACCGCTCGGAAGGGGCTCGGCAATCAGCCCCAGCATTTT. This sequence encodes CASTARKGLGNQPQHF.

The V and J genes are TRBV19 and TRBJ1-5, with TRBD1 matching 7 bases. The length of the CDR3 is 15 residues. Germline CDR1 LNHDA, CDR2 SQIVND (reference sequence). Losses at the gene ends were 3 bases for V and 1 base for J; bases not matched to a gene: 3. The CDR3: CASSIQQGSNQPQHF. CDR3 nucleotides: TGTGCCAGTAGTATCCAACAGGGGAGCAATCAGCCCCAGCATTTT.

This sequence joins TRBV5-5 and TRBJ1-1, with D unresolved. The CDR3 is 13 amino acids. V was cut by 2 bases and J by 2 bases, with 7 bases left in between. Germline CDR1 is SGHKS and CDR2 is YYEKEE (reference sequence). Here the CDR3 reads CASSFPHNTEAFF. CDR3 in DNA: TGTGCCAGCAGCTTTCCCCACAACACTGAAGCTTTCTTT.

V and J are TRBV18 and TRBJ2-3; weak D call: TRBD2 (5 bases). V lost 3 bases and J 4 bases, leaving 11 bases between the germline ends. The CDR3 loop spans 14 amino acids. The germline gives CDR1 KGHSH, CDR2 LQKENI. The CDR3 is CASSPLASPDTQYF. The CDR3 DNA follows: TGTGCCAGCTCACCCCTGGCTAGCCCAGATACGCAGTATTTT. The variable domain in full, completed from reference TRBV18 and TRBJ2-3, reads NAGVMQNPRHLVRRRGQEARLRCSPMKGHSHVYWYRQLPEEGLKFMVYLQKENIIDESGMPKERFSAEFPKEGPSILRIQQVVRGDSAAYFCASSPLASPDTQYFGPGTRLTVL.

CDR3 bases: TGTGCCAGCAGCGTCATCACAGATACGCAGTATTTT. Translating it yields CASSVITDTQYF. The rearrangement uses TRBV9 and TRBJ2-3; D uncertain. Germline V lookup: CDR1 SGDLS, CDR2 YYNGEE. The CDR3 covers 12 residues. The ends were cut back, 2 bases at V and 2 bases at J, with 3 bases in the middle.

V gene TRBV7-2 combines with J gene TRBJ2-2, with TRBD2 identical over 9 bases. Germline V gene data show CDR1 as SGHTA and CDR2 as FQGNSA. With V trimmed by 5 bases and J by 6 bases, 10 bases remained unmatched. This CDR3 has 16 amino acids. CDR3 in DNA: TGTGCCAGCAGCCGCACCAGCGGGGGGATCCCCGGGGAGCTGTTTTTT. Protein product: CASSRTSGGIPGELFF.

The rearrangement joins TRBV30 to TRBJ1-1; D is undetermined. Germline-derived CDR1 and CDR2 are GTSNPN and SVGIG (reference sequence). V was cut by 4 bases and J by 3 bases, with 9 bases left in between. The CDR3 is made up of 12 amino acids. DNA for the CDR3: TGTGCCTGGAAATATTGGGACACTGAAGCTTTCTTT. Its protein product is CAWKYWDTEAFF. Full variable domain (missing parts from reference TRBV30 and TRBJ1-1): SQTIHQWPATLVQPVGSPLSLECTVEGTSNPNLYWYRQAAGRGLQLLFYSVGIGQISSEVPQNLSASRPQDRQFILSSKKLLLSDSGFYLCAWKYWDTEAFFGQGTRLTVV.

This clone was detected a few times. V usage is TRBV6-5 and J usage is TRBJ2-6, with D uncertain. Trimming removed 4 bases at V and 6 bases at J, with 4 bases between. CDR3 length: 12 amino acids. CDR1 is MNHEY and CDR2 is SVGAGI in the germline V gene. CDR3 sequence: CASSSPANVLTF. CDR3 coding DNA: TGTGCCAGCAGTTCGCCGGCCAACGTCCTGACTTTC.

This chain uses TRBV4-1 with TRBJ1-1; a possible D gene is TRBD1 (6 bases). The CDR3 totals 16 residues. Between the trimmed V and J ends, which lost 8 bases and 5 bases, there was a span of 24 bases. The V gene's germline CDR1 is MGHRA and CDR2 YSYEKL. The CDR3 sequence is CASGSVQGNLRTEAFF. The DNA for the CDR3 is TGCGCCAGCGGTAGCGTACAGGGAAATTTGCGAACTGAAGCTTTCTTT.

The chain carries TRBV7-9 and TRBJ1-1; no reliable D call. Per the germline V gene, CDR1 is SEHNR and CDR2 is FQNEAQ (reference sequence). The CDR3 consists of 12 residues. Trimming took 1 base from V and 0 from J, leaving 0 bases between them. CDR3 sequence: CASSLVNTEAFF. In nucleotides, the CDR3 is TGTGCCAGCAGCTTAGTGAACACTGAAGCTTTCTTT.

In its sample, this clone was seen once. Other DNA sequences in the same sample also yield this CDR3. The chain employs TRBV29-1 and TRBJ1-2, with D perhaps TRBD1 (6 bases). Germline V lookup: CDR1 SQVTM, CDR2 ANQGSEA. Deletions cut 6 bases from V and 4 bases from J, with 18 bases between. The CDR3 consists of 14 residues. CDR3 sequence reads: CSVITEQGLYGYTF. CDR3 in DNA: TGCAGCGTCATTACGGAACAGGGCCTCTATGGCTACACCTTC.

This clone was detected a few times. V usage is TRBV9 and J usage is TRBJ2-3; possibly TRBD2 for D (6 bases). V was trimmed by 3 bases and J by 9 bases, leaving 14 bases between them. The CDR3 spans 13 residues. Germline V lookup: CDR1 SGDLS, CDR2 YYNGEE. CDR3 sequence: CASSASPGDTQYF. CDR3 in DNA: TGTGCCAGCAGCGCCTCCCCGGGAGACACGCAGTATTTT.

This clone was recorded only once. The chain recombines TRBV5-1 with TRBJ2-1, with TRBD1 as a possible D gene (6 bases). The CDR3 totals 13 residues. The germline CDR1 and CDR2 sequences are SGHRS and YFSETQ. The V end was cut by 4 bases, the J end by 8 bases, with 13 bases between. The CDR3 nucleotides are TGCGCCAGCAGCCTTTACAGGGTCCATGAGCAGTTCTTC. Its protein product is CASSLYRVHEQFF. Full variable domain (rest looked up from reference TRBV5-1 and TRBJ2-1): KAGVTQTPRYLIKTRGQQVTLSCSPISGHRSVSWYQQTPGQGLQFLFEYFSETQRNKGNFPGRFSGRQFSNSRSEMNVSTLELGDSALYLCASSLYRVHEQFFGPGTRLTVL.

The chain uses TRBV27 and TRBJ2-1, with TRBD1 identical over 8 bases. This CDR3 comprises 14 residues. V shed 1 base, J shed 7 bases, and the junction held 3 bases outside the gene matches. Germline V gene lookup returns CDR1 MNHEY and CDR2 SMNVEV (reference sequence). CDR3 residues: CASSLWDRRNEQFF. The CDR3 nucleotides read TGTGCCAGCAGTTTATGGGACAGGAGGAATGAGCAGTTCTTC.

This sequence joins TRBV5-4 and TRBJ2-1; tentative D call: TRBD2 (6 bases). The CDR3 consists of 15 residues. Germline CDR1 is SGHNT and CDR2 is YYREEE (reference sequence). Trimming cost V 3 bases and J 5 bases, with 15 bases left between them. The CDR3 region is CASSSGIAANNEQFF. In DNA form, the CDR3 reads TGTGCCAGCAGCTCGGGGATAGCGGCGAACAATGAGCAGTTCTTC.

The chain couples TRBV10-3 to TRBJ2-7; TRBD2 is a possible D gene (5 bases). This CDR3 comprises 15 residues. Trimming took off 6 bases at V and 1 base at J, with 16 bases between the two ends. Per the germline V gene, CDR1 is ENHRY and CDR2 is SYGVKD. Here the CDR3 DNA reads TGTGCCATCAGCCACTCAGGAGCGGCTTCCTACGAGCAGTACTTC. As protein: CAISHSGAASYEQYF.

Here the CDR3 DNA reads TGCGCCAGCAGCCAAGATCGGGTGCTACGGCGAGAGCAGTACTTC. Residues: CASSQDRVLRREQYF. The gene calls are TRBV4-1 and TRBJ2-7; D uncertain. Trimming shortened V by 0 bases and J by 7 bases, and 16 bases separated the two germline ends. There are 15 residues in the CDR3. Germline CDR1 and CDR2: MGHRA and YSYEKL.

The rearrangement joins TRBV7-3 to TRBJ2-5; 8 positions agree with TRBD1. Germline-derived CDR1 and CDR2 are SGHTA and FQGTGA. The CDR3 is 16 residues long. Unmatched junction bases numbered 10, after V lost 4 bases and J lost 3 bases. In DNA form, the CDR3 reads TGTGCCAGCAGCTCTCGTGTCGAGACAGGGGAAGAGACCCAGTACTTC. It is translated as CASSSRVETGEETQYF.

The chain couples TRBV2 to TRBJ2-7, with 10 nucleotides matching TRBD2. The CDR3 spans 14 residues. J gave up 7 bases and V 7 bases, and 10 bases lay outside the gene matches. Per germline, CDR1 SNHLY and CDR2 FYNNEI. The CDR3 region is CASMMIAGGQEQYF. The CDR3 DNA sequence: TGTGCCAGCATGATGATAGCGGGAGGTCAGGAGCAGTACTTC.

V gene TRBV10-3 combines with J gene TRBJ2-2; 10 nucleotides line up with TRBD2. The CDR3 covers 15 residues. J gave up 6 bases and V 6 bases, and 7 bases lay outside the gene matches. CDR1 and CDR2 (germline): ENHRY, SYGVKD. The CDR3 here is CAIRLAGGRAGELFF. DNA of the CDR3: TGTGCCATCAGGTTAGCGGGAGGAAGAGCCGGGGAGCTGTTTTTT.

The chain is built from TRBV5-1 and TRBJ2-3, with TRBD2 identical over 11 bases. In germline, CDR1 is SGHRS, CDR2 YFSETQ. V dropped 4 bases and J dropped 2; count of bases not matched to a gene: 6. The CDR3 has 16 residues. The CDR3 DNA follows: TGCGCCAGCAGCGAACGACTAGCGGGACCCACAGATACGCAGTATTTT. Translated, it gives CASSERLAGPTDTQYF. The full variable domain, with the rest looked up from reference TRBV5-1 and TRBJ2-3, is KAGVTQTPRYLIKTRGQQVTLSCSPISGHRSVSWYQQTPGQGLQFLFEYFSETQRNKGNFPGRFSGRQFSNSRSEMNVSTLELGDSALYLCASSERLAGPTDTQYFGPGTRLTVL.

The genes are TRBV9 and TRBJ2-5, with D maybe TRBD2 (5 bases). V was shortened by 1 base and J by 5 bases, with 12 bases between the two germline ends. There are 14 residues in the CDR3. Germline loops: CDR1 SGDLS, CDR2 YYNGEE. This CDR3 is CASSVSERGETQYF. CDR3 sequence (DNA): TGTGCCAGCAGCGTATCCGAGCGCGGGGAGACCCAGTACTTC.

The gene calls are TRBV19 and TRBJ1-1; no definite D call. V was pared by 5 bases and J by 5 bases, with 9 bases between. Looked up from germline, CDR1 is LNHDA and CDR2 is SQIVND (reference sequence). The CDR3 sequence is 12 residues long. The CDR3 DNA reads TGTGCCAGTAGTGACACAGTAACTGAAGCTTTCTTT. Residues: CASSDTVTEAFF.